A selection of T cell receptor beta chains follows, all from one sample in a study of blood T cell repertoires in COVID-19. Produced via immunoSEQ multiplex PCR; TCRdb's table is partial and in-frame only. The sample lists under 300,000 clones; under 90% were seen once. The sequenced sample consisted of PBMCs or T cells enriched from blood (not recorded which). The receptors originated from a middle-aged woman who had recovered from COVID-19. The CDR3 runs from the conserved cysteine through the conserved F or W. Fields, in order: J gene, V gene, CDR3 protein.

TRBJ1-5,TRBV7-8,CASSRLRDQPQHF
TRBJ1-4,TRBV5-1,CASSGQINEKLFF
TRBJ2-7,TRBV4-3,CASSQDPQGEQYF
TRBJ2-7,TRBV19,CASSIRPSGSYEQYF
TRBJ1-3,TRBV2,CASSPTGAGSGNTIYF
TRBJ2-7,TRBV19,CASSITGQAYEQYF
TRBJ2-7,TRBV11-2,CASSLLGWKGNEQYF
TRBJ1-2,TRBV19,CASTLRGLPGPNYGYTF
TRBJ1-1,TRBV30,CAWSRSKAEAFF
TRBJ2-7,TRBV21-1,CASSKEGNYEQYF
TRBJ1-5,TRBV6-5,CASSYRGGSQPQHF
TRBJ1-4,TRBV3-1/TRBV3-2,CASSPRQADEKLFF
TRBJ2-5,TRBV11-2,CASSLGGKETQYF
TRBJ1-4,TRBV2,CASRATGDTNEKLFF
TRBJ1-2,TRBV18,CASSPTGGANYGYTF
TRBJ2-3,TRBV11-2,CASSQWGDRLPNTQYF
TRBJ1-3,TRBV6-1,CASSETGSGNTIYF
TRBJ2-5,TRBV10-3,CAISVRTDQETQYF
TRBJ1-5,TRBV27,CASSLYSNSNQPQHF
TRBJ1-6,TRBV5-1,CASSLGSGPSNSPLHF
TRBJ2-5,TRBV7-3,CASSLTRQETQYF
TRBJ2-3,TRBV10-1,CASSDPSGGSTDTQYF
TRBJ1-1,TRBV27,CASSLTVASNTEAFF
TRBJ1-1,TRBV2,CASSDLGMNTEAFF
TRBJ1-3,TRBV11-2,CASSATTGHTGNTIYF
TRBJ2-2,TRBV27,CASSLRTGTNTGELFF
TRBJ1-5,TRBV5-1,CASSLGQGQEPQHF
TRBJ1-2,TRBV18,CASSPGAQYGYTF
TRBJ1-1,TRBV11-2,CASRRDRGTEAFF
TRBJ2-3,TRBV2,CASSEARAGADTQYF
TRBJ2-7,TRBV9,CASSVGAQGGREQYF
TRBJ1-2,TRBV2,CASTEGQGPYGYTF
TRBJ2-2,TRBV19,CATRQGGTGELFF
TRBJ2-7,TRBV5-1,CASTSHPGQGSYEQYF
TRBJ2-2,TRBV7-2,CASRVGGGITGELFF
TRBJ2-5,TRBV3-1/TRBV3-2,CASSQTSSRTGTQYF
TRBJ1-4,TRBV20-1,CSASAPGTGSEKLFF
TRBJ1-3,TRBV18,CASSPRQGTRNTIYF
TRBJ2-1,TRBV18,CASSPPGLAENEQFF
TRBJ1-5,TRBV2,CASSEEGHQPQHF
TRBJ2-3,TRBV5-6,CASSSLAGGGIAQYF
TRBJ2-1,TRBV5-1,CASSLALLAGGPSYNEQFF
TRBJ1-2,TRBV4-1,CASSQGEGALGYTF
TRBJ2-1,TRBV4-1,CASSQDSPLSSYNEQFF
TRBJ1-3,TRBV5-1,CASSPGRGASGNTIYF
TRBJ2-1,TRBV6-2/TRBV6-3,CASSSPRLAGYNEQFF
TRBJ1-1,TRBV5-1,CASSPRTTGTEAFF
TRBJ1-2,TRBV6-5,CASRRDSPNYGYTF
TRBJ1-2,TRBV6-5,CASRPNRDSLSRFTF
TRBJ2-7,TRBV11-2,CASSFGTGPYEQYF
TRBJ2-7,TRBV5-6,CASSGRDYSYEQYF
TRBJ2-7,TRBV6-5,CASSYSAGGYEQYF
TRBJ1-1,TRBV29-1,CSGQGNTEAFF
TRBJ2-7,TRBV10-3,CAIRASPINSYEQYF
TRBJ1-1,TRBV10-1,CASSADRTNTEAFF
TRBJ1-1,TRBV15,CATSRGTGDTEAFF
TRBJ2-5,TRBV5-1,CASSSGTGMSQYF
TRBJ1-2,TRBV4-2,CASSPRDRGVYGYTF